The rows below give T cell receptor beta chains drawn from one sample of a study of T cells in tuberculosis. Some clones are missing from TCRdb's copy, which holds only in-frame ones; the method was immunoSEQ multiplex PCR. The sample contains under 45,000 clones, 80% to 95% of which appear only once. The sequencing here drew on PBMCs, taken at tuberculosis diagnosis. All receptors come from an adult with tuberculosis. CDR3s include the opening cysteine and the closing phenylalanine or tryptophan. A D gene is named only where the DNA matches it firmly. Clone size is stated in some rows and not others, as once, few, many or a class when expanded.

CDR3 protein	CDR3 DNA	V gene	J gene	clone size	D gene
CASSESETLNYGYTF	TGCGCCAGCAGTGAGTCCGAGACACTTAACTATGGCTACACCTTC	TRBV10-2	TRBJ1-2	few	-
CASSGTGGSNEKLFF	TGTGCCAGCAGCGGGACAGGGGGATCTAATGAAAAACTGTTTTTT	TRBV6-1	TRBJ1-4	-	TRBD1
CAWKAGTATGELFF	TGTGCCTGGAAAGCGGGGACGGCCACCGGGGAGCTGTTTTTT	TRBV30	TRBJ2-2	-	TRBD2
CASSLAGPSGGTKFF	TGTGCCAGCAGCTTGGCCGGCCCTAGCGGGGGGACAAAGTTCTTC	TRBV5-6	TRBJ2-1	-	TRBD2
CASSAYRGRADTQYF	TGTGCCAGTAGTGCCTACAGGGGGCGCGCAGATACGCAGTATTTT	TRBV19	TRBJ2-3	-	TRBD1
CASSLGAEYTEAFF	TGTGCCAGCAGTTTAGGTGCAGAATACACTGAAGCTTTCTTT	TRBV28	TRBJ1-1	-	-
CASSQSPVAGSQGQPQHF	TGCGCCAGCAGCCAAAGCCCCGTAGCGGGATCACAGGGTCAGCCCCAGCATTTT	TRBV4-3	TRBJ1-5	-	-
CASSIGQGGSPLHF	TGTGCCAGCAGTATCGGACAGGGAGGCTCACCCCTCCACTTT	TRBV27	TRBJ1-6	-	TRBD1
CASSQDSGGLNTGELFF	TGTGCCAGCAGCCAAGATTCGGGGGGGTTAAACACCGGGGAGCTGTTTTTT	TRBV4-2	TRBJ2-2	-	TRBD2
CASRLQGNTEAFF	TGTGCCAGCAGACTCCAGGGGAACACTGAAGCTTTCTTT	TRBV6-1	TRBJ1-1	-	-
CASSLGGGSTEAFF	TGTGCCAGCAGCTTAGGCGGAGGGTCCACTGAAGCTTTCTTT	TRBV7-8	TRBJ1-1	-	-